This T cell receptor (beta chain) was sequenced in a study of blood T cell repertoires in COVID-19 (TCRdb year 2020). Broadly, across the study: Collaborator samples came from the United States, Italy and Spain and covered acute and convalescent phases of COVID-19. The prospective study material was composed of cDNA or gDNA derived from T cells, B-cell-depleted T cells, or PBMCs. Deeply sampled blood TCRbeta repertoires from subjects exposed to, actively infected with, or recovered from COVID-19 were included in the dataset. A freely available public database, intended as a resource for researchers studying the immune response to SARS-CoV-2, is where the repertoires were released. The samples were drawn from the first 160 participants of the ongoing ImmuneRACE study and from over a thousand subjects provided by 6 global collaborators. Sample metadata almost always included a de-identified subject ID, COVID-19 status, age in years and sex. Where available, HLA class I and class II types were taken from metadata supplied by the sample provider and were not determined by assay-based typing. The full study reports these points: The amount of clinical and demographic metadata varied by source and participant and was provided uncurated.

TCRbeta CDR3 regions were amplified from genomic DNA using the immunoSEQ Assay, a bias-controlled multiplex PCR. The paper's data handling went like this. Nucleated cell counts per sample were estimated from amplification of reference gene primers within the assay. Sequence reads were collapsed and filtered to measure the absolute abundance of every unique TCRbeta CDR3 rearrangement. Productive Simpson clonality was computed per sample as the square root of Simpson's diversity index over productive rearrangements. Entries here come from immuneACCESS through TCRdb and include only in-frame sequences with V and J called. Some clones fail to appear in such tables; in the studies checked, an unresolved V gene covers under half of the shortfall, and the cause of the remainder is unknown. Clone size and the V and J calls come from that table; the DNA yielded D and trimming. The sample data list about 150,000 clones, and 70% to 90% of these were observed just once. 6.5% to 9.5% of the sample belongs to the ten largest clones.

Only a few counts were recorded for this clone. Its antigen specificity is not known. No base quality information exists; no much larger clone differs at one position. At one collaborating source in Seattle, patients were enrolled during active infection and were followed longitudinally through the course of disease. Each collaborating institution followed its own protocols to collect whole blood in K2EDTA tubes. Collaborator samples were shipped for TCRbeta analysis as frozen whole blood, isolated PBMCs, or DNA extracted from either sample type. The sequence was collected from a woman in her fifties or sixties with COVID-19, enrolled during active disease. Sequenced input: peripheral blood.

The CDR3 amino acid sequence is: CASSPTQGAGEAFF. Read as DNA, the sequence is TGTGCCAGCTCACCTACCCAGGGGGCGGGTGAAGCTTTCTTT. The chain employs TRBV18 and TRBJ1-1; the central 8 bases match TRBD1. From its cysteine to its phenylalanine, the CDR3 spans 14 amino acids. Only the CDR3 portion is preserved as DNA: 42 bases, with reading frame beginning at the first base. After removal of 3 bases from V and 7 bases from J, the junction retains 7 bases not matched to a gene. CDR1 is given as KGHSH and CDR2 as LQKENI, both from the germline V gene.